The next 18 T cell receptor beta chains were all read from a single sample in a study of blood T cell repertoires in COVID-19. TCRdb keeps only in-frame clones here, not all; method: immunoSEQ multiplex PCR. The sample has 81,000 or so clones; 85% are singletons. The sequencing sample was made of peripheral blood. The receptor set was obtained from a man in his forties or fifties with COVID-19, enrolled during active disease.

The CDR3 nucleotides read TGTGCCAGCAGCCAAGGACTAGCGGAGGGGTCAGATACGCAGTATTTT. It is translated as CASSQGLAEGSDTQYF. The chain combines TRBV4-2 with TRBJ2-3; 9 nucleotides agree with TRBD2. The CDR3 covers 16 residues. Germline trimming cut 1 base from V and 4 bases from J; bases unmatched to any gene: 6. Germline V gene lookup returns CDR1 LGHNA and CDR2 YNFKEQ.

This clone was detected only once. The chain recombines TRBV25-1 with TRBJ2-7; 7 bases are shared with TRBD2. Germline CDR1 is MGHDK and CDR2 is SYGVNS. V was pared by 2 bases and J by 2 bases, with 12 bases of the junction left unmatched. The CDR3 covers 17 residues. The CDR3 region is CASSEGHRGRAAYEQYF. DNA of the CDR3: TGTGCCAGCAGTGAAGGCCACCGAGGGAGGGCCGCCTACGAGCAGTACTTC.

The chain is built from TRBV7-2 and TRBJ1-2, with D possibly TRBD1 on 5 matching bases. Germline V gives CDR1 SGHTA, CDR2 FQGNSA. The CDR3 has 15 amino acids. V lost 3 bases and J 7 bases, leaving 18 bases between the germline ends. CDR3 protein: CASSFYNPGLTGYTF. The CDR3 DNA reads as TGTGCCAGCAGCTTTTACAATCCGGGACTTACTGGCTACACCTTC. Combining the CDR3 with reference TRBV7-2 and TRBJ1-2 gives the whole variable domain GAGVSQSPSNKVTEKGKDVELRCDPISGHTALYWYRQSLGQGLEFLIYFQGNSAPDKSGLPSDRFSAERTGGSVSTLTIQRTQQEDSAVYLCASSFYNPGLTGYTFGSGTRLTVV.

This clone was detected once. V gene TRBV29-1 combines with J gene TRBJ2-5, with TRBD1 matching over 7 bases. J was trimmed by 5 bases and V by 7 bases; bases with no gene match: 13. CDR1 and CDR2 from the germline V gene are SQVTM and ANQGSEA. The CDR3 runs 14 residues. The CDR3 loop is CSAETGLERETQYF. CDR3 in DNA: TGCAGCGCAGAGACAGGGCTTGAGAGGGAGACCCAGTACTTC. Together with reference TRBV29-1 and TRBJ2-5, the CDR3 gives the full variable domain: SAVISQKPSRDICQRGTSLTIQCQVDSQVTMMFWYRQQPGQSLTLIATANQGSEATYESGFVIDKFPISRPNLTFSTLTVSNMSPEDSSIYLCSAETGLERETQYFGPGTRLLVL.

The rearrangement uses TRBV4-1 and TRBJ2-1; 7 bases agree with TRBD2. Germline V gene lookup returns CDR1 MGHRA and CDR2 YSYEKL. The CDR3 consists of 15 residues. The V and J ends lost 3 bases and 4 bases, in that order; junction bases with no gene match: 6. CDR3 in DNA: TGCGCCAGCAGCCAGAGACTAGCAGCATACAATGAGCAGTTCTTC. Amino acids: CASSQRLAAYNEQFF.

This clone was seen only a few times. The rearrangement uses TRBV18 and TRBJ1-2, with 7 bases matching TRBD1. V trimming: 0 bases; J trimming: 3 bases; junction bases outside the gene matches: 10. This CDR3 has 17 residues. In germline, CDR1 is KGHSH, CDR2 LQKENI. Here the CDR3 reads CASSPPGIRDRHYGYTF. The CDR3 coding sequence is TGTGCCAGCTCACCACCTGGGATAAGGGACAGACACTATGGCTACACCTTC. Using reference TRBV18 and TRBJ1-2 for the parts outside the CDR3, the full variable domain is NAGVMQNPRHLVRRRGQEARLRCSPMKGHSHVYWYRQLPEEGLKFMVYLQKENIIDESGMPKERFSAEFPKEGPSILRIQQVVRGDSAAYFCASSPPGIRDRHYGYTFGSGTRLTVV.

This clone was recorded a few times. The chain has TRBV4-1 and TRBJ1-5; TRBD1 is a possible D gene (6 bases). This CDR3 region has 16 residues. The V end lost 4 bases, the J end lost 5 bases, and 18 bases lay between the germline ends. Per germline, CDR1 MGHRA and CDR2 YSYEKL. The CDR3 spells CASSRQYREGDQPQHF. The DNA for the CDR3 is TGCGCCAGCAGCCGCCAATACAGGGAGGGCGATCAGCCCCAGCATTTT.

The chain carries TRBV6-5 and TRBJ1-1, with a weak D call TRBD1 (5 bases). The ends were cut back, 6 bases at V and 5 bases at J, with 19 bases in the middle. Germline loops: CDR1 MNHEY, CDR2 SVGAGI. The CDR3 is 15 amino acids. The CDR3: CASRPSGGVVTEAFF. The DNA for the CDR3 is TGTGCCAGCAGGCCCAGTGGAGGGGTTGTGACTGAAGCTTTCTTT.

The V and J genes are TRBV4-3 and TRBJ2-3; D not resolved. Germline CDR1 LGHNA, CDR2 YSLEER. Trimming took 4 bases from V and 1 from J, leaving 15 bases between them. The CDR3 length is 16 residues. CDR3 nucleotides: TGCGCCAGCAGCCTGACGGCGGCGCATCGCACAGATACGCAGTATTTT. This translates into CASSLTAAHRTDTQYF.

The DNA of the CDR3 is TGTGCCAGCAGCCTCGCCGGGACAGGGGTCTTCTTC. Residues: CASSLAGTGVFF. This chain links TRBV5-5 with TRBJ2-1; TRBD1 matches 10 bases. J was trimmed by 16 bases and V by 4 bases; bases with no gene match: 8. Germline-derived CDR1 and CDR2 are SGHKS and YYEKEE (reference sequence). CDR3 length equals 12 residues.

This CDR3 is CATQGAPLYEQYF. The DNA for the CDR3 is TGTGCCACCCAGGGGGCCCCTCTTTACGAGCAGTACTTC. The chain is built from TRBV6-6 and TRBJ2-7, with 8 positions matching TRBD1. Germline V gene data show CDR1 as MNHNY and CDR2 as SVGAGI (reference sequence). After removal of 10 bases from V and 4 bases from J, the junction contained 9 bases not matched to a gene. The CDR3 length is 13 residues.

The chain has TRBV6-5 and TRBJ1-1; D gene uncertain. The CDR3 is 13 amino acids. V dropped 6 bases and J dropped 2 bases, with 10 bases sitting between them. Germline CDR1 and CDR2: MNHEY and SVGAGI. CDR3 DNA: TGTGCCAGCAGGGAGGACGGAAACACTGAAGCTTTCTTT. Protein: CASREDGNTEAFF.

The chain joins TRBV6-1 to TRBJ2-1, with TRBD2 matching 7 bases. Germline values: CDR1 MNHNS, CDR2 SASEGT. The J segment lost 3 bases and the V segment lost 2 bases, leaving 7 bases of the junction unmatched. The CDR3 is 16 residues long. This CDR3 reads CASSEFGGRGYNEQFF. For the CDR3, the DNA is TGTGCCAGCAGTGAATTTGGCGGGAGAGGCTACAATGAGCAGTTCTTC.

This clone was detected once. V and J are TRBV2 and TRBJ2-7; D may be TRBD1 (5 bases). The length of the CDR3 is 14 residues. Per the germline V gene, CDR1 is SNHLY and CDR2 is FYNNEI. V lost 4 bases, J lost 2 bases, and 12 bases lay in between. This chain's CDR3 is CASSVQQGTYEQYF. In nucleotides, the CDR3 is TGTGCCAGCAGTGTGCAGCAGGGAACCTACGAGCAGTACTTC.

The sample holds one count of this clone. This chain connects TRBV5-1 to TRBJ2-1, with a possible D match to TRBD2 (5 bases). With 0 bases removed from V and 6 bases from J, the gap between germline ends came to 7 bases. In germline, CDR1 is SGHRS, CDR2 YFSETQ. This CDR3 is built from 13 residues. The DNA of the CDR3 is TGCGCCAGCAGCTTGGCAACTAGCAATGAGCAGTTCTTC. This sequence encodes CASSLATSNEQFF.

The genes are TRBV19 and TRBJ2-7; perhaps TRBD2 as D (5 bases). Germline V gives CDR1 LNHDA, CDR2 SQIVND (reference sequence). V lost 3 bases and J 0 bases, leaving 12 bases between the germline ends. This CDR3 has 15 amino acids. The CDR3 loop reads CASSISSGSSYEQYF. DNA of the CDR3: TGTGCCAGTAGTATTTCGAGCGGCTCCTCCTACGAGCAGTACTTC.

This clone was recorded only once. The rearrangement uses TRBV27 and TRBJ2-4; D ambiguous. The CDR3 is 14 amino acids. V was cut by 0 bases and J by 4 bases, with 7 bases left in between. Per germline, CDR1 MNHEY and CDR2 SMNVEV (reference sequence). The CDR3 loop is CASSLSMTKNIQYF. CDR3 sequence (DNA): TGTGCCAGCAGTTTATCGATGACTAAAAACATTCAGTACTTC.

The rearrangement links TRBV5-6 to TRBJ1-4; 9 nucleotides agree with TRBD1. After removal of 2 bases from V and 14 bases from J, the junction contained 10 bases not matched to a gene. Germline V gene data show CDR1 as SGHDT and CDR2 as YYEEEE. The length of the CDR3 is 14 residues. CDR3 region: CASSLTGGFFRLFF. In DNA form, the CDR3 reads TGTGCCAGCAGCTTAACAGGGGGCTTTTTTCGGCTGTTTTTT.